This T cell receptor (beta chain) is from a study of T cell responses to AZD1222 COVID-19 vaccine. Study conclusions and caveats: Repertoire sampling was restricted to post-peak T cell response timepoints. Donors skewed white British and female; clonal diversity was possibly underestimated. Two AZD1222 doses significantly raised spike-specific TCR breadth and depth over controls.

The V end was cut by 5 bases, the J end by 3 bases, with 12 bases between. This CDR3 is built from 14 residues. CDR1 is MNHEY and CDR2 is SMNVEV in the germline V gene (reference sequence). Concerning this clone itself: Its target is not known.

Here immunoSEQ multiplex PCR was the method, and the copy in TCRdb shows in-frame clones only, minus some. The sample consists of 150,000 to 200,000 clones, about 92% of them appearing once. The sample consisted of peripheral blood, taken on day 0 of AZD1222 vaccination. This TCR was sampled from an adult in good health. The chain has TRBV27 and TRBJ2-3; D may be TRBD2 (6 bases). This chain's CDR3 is CASSRGSITDTQYF. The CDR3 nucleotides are TGTGCCAGCAGTCGGGGGTCGATTACAGATACGCAGTATTTT.